Each of the 23 T cell receptor beta chains below was sequenced from the same sample in a study of T cell responses to AZD1222 COVID-19 vaccine. Method: immunoSEQ multiplex PCR; TCRdb's copy keeps in-frame clones and lacks some. The data contain some 150,000 clones, 85% to 95% of them singletons. Sequenced here: peripheral blood, sampled on day 0 of AZD1222 vaccination. These receptor sequences come from an adult in good health.

The rearrangement uses TRBV12-3 or TRBV12-4 and TRBJ1-2; D remains unclear. CDR3 length: 13 amino acids. V gave up 5 bases and J gave up 7 bases, with 14 bases separating them. The CDR3 sequence is CASSPRAGRGYTF. Here the CDR3 DNA reads TGTGCCAGCAGTCCCCGGGCAGGTCGTGGCTACACCTTC.

This chain links TRBV28 with TRBJ1-6; 12 nucleotides align to TRBD1. Germline-derived CDR1 and CDR2 are MDHEN and SYDVKM. After removal of 7 bases from V and 5 bases from J, the junction contained 9 bases not matched to a gene. This CDR3 region has 17 residues. The CDR3 spells CASNQPGQGADNSPLHF. For the CDR3, the DNA is TGTGCCAGCAACCAGCCGGGACAGGGGGCTGATAATTCACCCCTCCACTTT.

The sample holds one count of this clone. The rearrangement uses TRBV6-5 and TRBJ2-3; D is undetermined. Germline CDR1 is MNHEY and CDR2 is SVGAGI. The CDR3 has 13 amino acids. Trimming cost V 6 bases and J 0 bases, with 7 bases left between them. The chain's CDR3 is CASRTPSTDTQYF. CDR3 nucleotide sequence: TGTGCCAGCAGGACACCTAGCACAGATACGCAGTATTTT.

The rearrangement joins TRBV5-1 to TRBJ2-1, with 11 bases lining up with TRBD2. Germline values: CDR1 SGHRS, CDR2 YFSETQ. V lost 4 bases to trimming and J lost 6 bases; unmatched junction nucleotides: 6. The CDR3 is made up of 15 amino acids. As DNA, the CDR3 is TGCGCCAGCAGCCATAGCGGGAGGGCCGGCAATGAGCAGTTCTTC. Translating it yields CASSHSGRAGNEQFF. Full variable domain (outside the CDR3, taken from reference TRBV5-1 and TRBJ2-1): KAGVTQTPRYLIKTRGQQVTLSCSPISGHRSVSWYQQTPGQGLQFLFEYFSETQRNKGNFPGRFSGRQFSNSRSEMNVSTLELGDSALYLCASSHSGRAGNEQFFGPGTRLTVL.

The V and J genes are TRBV10-3 and TRBJ1-5, with a weak D call TRBD1 (5 bases). The ends were cut back, 5 bases at V and 2 bases at J, with 16 bases in the middle. Germline values: CDR1 ENHRY, CDR2 SYGVKD. The CDR3 is made up of 16 amino acids. This CDR3 reads CAISREQAGGNQPQHF. CDR3 DNA sequence: TGTGCCATCAGTCGGGAACAGGCGGGGGGCAATCAGCCCCAGCATTTT.

The chain couples TRBV11-3 to TRBJ1-1; the D gene is possibly TRBD1 (6 bases). The CDR3 covers 13 residues. From germline, CDR1 is SGHNT and CDR2 YENEEA. With 5 bases removed from V and 4 bases from J, the gap between germline ends came to 11 bases. The CDR3 spells CASSLQGVTEAFF. Written as DNA, the CDR3 is TGTGCCAGCAGCCTACAGGGAGTCACTGAAGCTTTCTTT.

The chain recombines TRBV2 with TRBJ1-5, with a possible D match to TRBD1 (5 bases). The germline V and J ends were trimmed by 7 bases and 2 bases, with 15 bases remaining between them. CDR1 is SNHLY and CDR2 is FYNNEI in the germline V gene. The CDR3 has 15 residues. The CDR3 spells CASNEKGDGNQPQHF. CDR3 coding DNA: TGTGCCAGCAACGAAAAAGGGGATGGCAATCAGCCCCAGCATTTT.

This chain joins TRBV28 and TRBJ2-7, with D unclear. CDR1 and CDR2 (germline): MDHEN, SYDVKM. With 7 bases removed from V and 5 bases from J, the gap between germline ends came to 6 bases. The CDR3 is 10 amino acids. CDR3 amino acids: CASIGHEQYF. CDR3 in DNA: TGTGCCAGCATCGGGCACGAGCAGTACTTC.

The chain uses TRBV10-1 and TRBJ1-3; D uncertain. This CDR3 is 13 amino acids long. Trimming removed 10 bases from V and 3 bases from J, with 13 bases in between. Germline CDR1 and CDR2: WNHNN and SYGVQD (reference sequence). CDR3 amino acids: CAMGGKGGNTIYF. For the CDR3, the DNA is TGCGCCATGGGCGGAAAGGGTGGAAACACCATATATTTT.

The V gene is TRBV24-1, the J gene TRBJ1-2; D possibly corresponds to TRBD1 (5 bases). The CDR3 length is 15 residues. Trimming removed 2 bases from V and 1 base from J, with 10 bases in between. Germline loops: CDR1 KGHDR, CDR2 SFDVKD. This CDR3 reads CATSDSTGSNYGYTF. In DNA, the CDR3 is TGTGCCACCAGTGATTCTACAGGTAGTAACTATGGCTACACCTTC.

The V and J genes are TRBV7-8 and TRBJ1-5; a weak D match, TRBD1 (6 bases). V lost 0 bases and J 0 bases, leaving 6 bases between the germline ends. CDR3 length: 15 amino acids. Germline assignment: CDR1 SGHVS and CDR2 FQNEAQ. As DNA, the CDR3 is TGTGCCAGCAGCTTAGCACAGGGTAGCAATCAGCCCCAGCATTTT. It is translated as CASSLAQGSNQPQHF.

This clone was counted between two and nine times. The CDR3 region has the DNA TGTGCCACCAGCAGAGATCCGGGGCCACTTACCTACAATGAGCAGTTCTTC. Translated: CATSRDPGPLTYNEQFF. The chain employs TRBV15 and TRBJ2-1; D tentatively fits TRBD1 or TRBD2 (5 bases each). CDR3 size: 17 residues. Per the germline V gene, CDR1 is LNHNV and CDR2 is YYDKDF (reference sequence). Trimming removed 0 bases at V and 2 bases at J, with 14 bases between.

This clone was picked up a small number of times. The chain carries TRBV27 and TRBJ1-1, with D perhaps matching TRBD1 (6 bases). This CDR3 spans 16 amino acids. Germline V gene sequence: CDR1 MNHEY, CDR2 SMNVEV (reference sequence). Between the trimmed V and J ends, which lost 0 bases and 5 bases, there was a span of 16 bases. In DNA, the CDR3 is TGTGCCAGCAGTTTATCTCGAGGGGGGGAGAGGACTGAAGCTTTCTTT. It translates to CASSLSRGGERTEAFF.

The chain combines TRBV6-6 with TRBJ1-4; 7 bases map to TRBD1. The trim removed 6 bases at V and 0 bases at J, leaving 19 bases unmatched. The CDR3 has 20 amino acids. CDR1 MNHNY and CDR2 SVGAGI come from the germline V gene (reference sequence). This chain's CDR3 is CASSNLQGGRKPATNEKLFF. CDR3 DNA: TGTGCCAGCAGCAATCTCCAGGGGGGTAGGAAGCCTGCAACTAATGAAAAACTGTTTTTT.

The gene calls are TRBV7-9 and TRBJ2-1; the match to TRBD2 covers 15 bases. The CDR3 has 13 residues. Germline loops: CDR1 SEHNR, CDR2 FQNEAQ (reference sequence). Trimming took 5 bases from V and 15 from J; bases not matched to a gene: 5. CDR3 in amino acids: CASSPGLAGGRFF. The CDR3 DNA is TGTGCCAGCAGCCCTGGACTAGCGGGAGGGCGGTTCTTC.

The chain is built from TRBV4-2 and TRBJ1-4, with a weak D call TRBD1 (5 bases). The V and J ends lost 0 bases and 5 bases respectively, with 10 bases between them. Germline-derived CDR1 and CDR2 are LGHNA and YNFKEQ. The CDR3 covers 15 residues. The CDR3 DNA reads as TGTGCCAGCAGCCAAGAGTCCGGGACCAATGAAAAACTGTTTTTT. It yields the protein CASSQESGTNEKLFF.

In nucleotides, the CDR3 is TGTGCCAGCAGCCGCCGTCGAGCGGGAGGGATCACCTACGAGCAGTACTTC. This translates into CASSRRRAGGITYEQYF. The chain uses TRBV3-1 (or the pseudogene TRBV3-2) and TRBJ2-7, with 10 bases that match TRBD2. J gave up 2 bases and V 4 bases, and 11 bases lay outside the gene matches. Germline V gives CDR1 LGHDT, CDR2 YNNKEL (reference sequence). This CDR3 is 17 amino acids long.

The V gene is TRBV28, the J gene TRBJ2-1; D may match TRBD1 or TRBD2 (6 bases each). V dropped 10 bases and J dropped 10 bases, with 23 bases sitting between them. Germline CDR1 MDHEN, CDR2 SYDVKM. There are 14 residues in the CDR3. The CDR3 spells CATRTSPGAREQFF. The CDR3 DNA reads as TGTGCCACCAGAACCTCCCCGGGGGCGAGGGAGCAGTTCTTC.

This chain connects TRBV7-9 to TRBJ1-4; 10 nucleotides match TRBD1. This CDR3 spans 17 amino acids. Germline values: CDR1 SEHNR, CDR2 FQNEAQ (reference sequence). V lost 5 bases to trimming and J lost 0 bases; unmatched junction nucleotides: 6. Written as DNA, the CDR3 is TGTGCCAGCAGCACCCGGGACAGGGGTTCAACTAATGAAAAACTGTTTTTT. As protein: CASSTRDRGSTNEKLFF.

The gene calls are TRBV20-1 and TRBJ1-1; D is undetermined. Trimming removed 3 bases from V and 3 bases from J, with 8 bases in between. This CDR3 comprises 12 residues. In germline, CDR1 is DFQATT, CDR2 SNEGSKA (reference sequence). The DNA of the CDR3 is TGCAGTGCTAGTGGGCCGGACACTGAAGCTTTCTTT. Protein: CSASGPDTEAFF.

The chain has TRBV7-9 and TRBJ1-2; 7 bases are a match to TRBD1. CDR1 is SEHNR and CDR2 is FQNEAQ in the germline V gene (reference sequence). Trimming cost V 3 bases and J 3 bases; bases outside gene matches: 4. The CDR3 loop spans 14 amino acids. CDR3 amino acids: CASSLTGRDYGYTF. In nucleotides, the CDR3 is TGTGCCAGCAGCTTGACAGGGAGAGACTATGGCTACACCTTC.

The CDR3 region is CASSSSRDRRNYGYTF. CDR3 sequence (DNA): TGTGCCAGCAGCTCCTCCCGGGACAGGCGGAACTATGGCTACACCTTC. The rearrangement uses TRBV5-4 and TRBJ1-2, with 8 bases identical to TRBD1. The germline gives CDR1 SGHNT, CDR2 YYREEE (reference sequence). The V segment lost 3 bases and the J segment 2 bases; nucleotides outside the gene matches: 9. This CDR3 region has 16 residues.

In nucleotides, the CDR3 is TGCGCCAGCAGCCAAGCCCTAGCGGGAGAGGGCTACGAGCAGTACTTC. Protein sequence: CASSQALAGEGYEQYF. This sequence joins TRBV4-1 and TRBJ2-7, with TRBD2 identical over 10 bases. Germline-derived CDR1 and CDR2 are MGHRA and YSYEKL. The CDR3 extends over 16 amino acids. V lost 1 base to trimming and J lost 3 bases; unmatched junction nucleotides: 6.